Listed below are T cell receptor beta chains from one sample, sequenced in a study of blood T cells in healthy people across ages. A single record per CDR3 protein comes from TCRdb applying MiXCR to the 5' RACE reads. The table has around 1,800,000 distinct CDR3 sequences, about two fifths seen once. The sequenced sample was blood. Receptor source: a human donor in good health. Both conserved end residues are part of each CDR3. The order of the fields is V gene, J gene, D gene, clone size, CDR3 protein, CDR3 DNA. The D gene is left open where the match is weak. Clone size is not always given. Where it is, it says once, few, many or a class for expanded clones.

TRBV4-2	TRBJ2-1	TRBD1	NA	CASSQTGGTYNEQFF	TGTGCCAGCAGCCAAACAGGGGGTACCTACAATGAGCAGTTCTTC
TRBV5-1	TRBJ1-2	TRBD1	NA	CASSLAQNRGHGYTF	TGCGCCAGCAGCTTGGCTCAAAACAGGGGGCACGGCTACACCTTC
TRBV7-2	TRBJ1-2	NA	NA	CASVLDFNYGYTF	TGTGCTAGCGTCCTCGATTTTAACTATGGCTACACCTTC
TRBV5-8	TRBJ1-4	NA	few	CASSPGTTSSYEKLFF	TGTGCCAGCAGCCCCGGGACCACCTCTTCCTATGAAAAACTGTTTTTT
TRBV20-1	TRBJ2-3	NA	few	CSARVRSGPTDTQYF	TGCAGTGCTAGAGTGAGGAGCGGGCCCACAGATACGCAGTATTTT
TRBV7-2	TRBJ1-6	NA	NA	CASSPRGGRGSPLHF	TGTGCCAGCAGCCCCCGGGGGGGACGGGGTTCACCCCTCCACTTT
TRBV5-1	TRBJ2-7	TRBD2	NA	CASSSGGQREQYF	TGCGCCAGCTCTAGCGGGGGGCAACGCGAGCAGTACTTC
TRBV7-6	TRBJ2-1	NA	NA	CASSPIRDFWDEQFF	TGTGCCAGCAGCCCAATAAGGGACTTTTGGGATGAGCAGTTCTTC
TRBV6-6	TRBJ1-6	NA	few	CASSYSKEGSPLHF	TGTGCCAGCAGTTACTCGAAGGAAGGTTCACCCCTCCACTTT
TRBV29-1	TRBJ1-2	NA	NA	CSVVLGSDYGYTF	TGCAGCGTTGTTCTTGGCAGTGACTATGGCTACACCTTC
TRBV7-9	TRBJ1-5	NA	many	CASSRGYDQPQHF	TGTGCCAGCAGCAGGGGGTACGATCAGCCCCAGCATTTT
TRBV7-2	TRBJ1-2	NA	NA	CASSLSPCYGYTF	TGTGCCAGCAGCTTATCGCCCTGCTATGGCTACACCTTC
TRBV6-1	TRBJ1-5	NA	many	CASSEAGESNQPQHF	TGTGCCAGCAGTGAAGCTGGGGAGAGCAATCAGCCCCAGCATTTT
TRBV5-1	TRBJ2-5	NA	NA	CASTVGIGETQYF	TGCGCCAGCACGGTCGGGATAGGAGAGACCCAGTACTTC
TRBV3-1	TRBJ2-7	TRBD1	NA	CASTYRGSSYEQYF	TGTGCCAGCACCTACAGGGGGAGCTCCTACGAGCAGTACTTC
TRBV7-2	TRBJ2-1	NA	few	CASTGASSYNEQFF	TGTGCCAGCACGGGGGCCAGCTCCTACAATGAGCAGTTCTTC
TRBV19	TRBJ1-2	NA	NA	CASSVSLHNYGYTF	TGTGCCAGTAGCGTGTCTCTTCACAACTATGGCTACACCTTC
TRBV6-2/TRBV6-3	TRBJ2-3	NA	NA	CASSLEKTHPTDTQYF	TGTGCCAGCAGTTTGGAAAAGACCCACCCCACAGATACGCAGTATTTT
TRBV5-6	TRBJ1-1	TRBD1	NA	CAFRDRDWGDTEAFF	TGTGCCTTCCGGGACAGGGATTGGGGCGACACTGAAGCTTTCTTT
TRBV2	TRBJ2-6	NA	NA	CASTIGGAGANVLTF	TGTGCCAGCACCATTGGGGGAGCTGGGGCCAACGTCCTGACTTTC
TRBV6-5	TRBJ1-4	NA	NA	CASSLQTGLPNEKLFF	TGTGCCAGCAGTTTACAAACAGGGTTGCCTAATGAAAAACTGTTTTTT
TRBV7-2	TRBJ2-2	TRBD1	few	CASSRRDRPTGELFF	TGTGCCAGCAGCCGCCGGGACAGGCCCACCGGGGAGCTGTTTTTT
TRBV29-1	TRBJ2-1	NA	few	CSVDRNEQFF	TGCAGCGTTGACCGTAATGAGCAGTTCTTC
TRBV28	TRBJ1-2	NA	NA	CACSLSSGIFVGMHYGYTF	TGTGCCTGCAGTCTATCCTCCGGAATTTTTGTAGGAATGCACTATGGCTACACCTTC
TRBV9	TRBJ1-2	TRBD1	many	CASTRTGGNYGYTF	TGTGCCAGCACCCGGACAGGGGGCAACTATGGCTACACCTTC
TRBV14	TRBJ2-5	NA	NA	CASSQERAGASARETQYF	TGTGCCAGCAGCCAAGAGCGGGCCGGGGCCTCCGCGCGAGAGACCCAGTACTTC
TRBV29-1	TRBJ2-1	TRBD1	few	CSVGQVMRNEQFF	TGCAGCGTCGGACAGGTAATGAGGAATGAGCAGTTCTTC
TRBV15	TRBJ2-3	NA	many	CATSRDLATDTQYF	TGTGCCACCAGCAGAGATCTAGCGACAGATACGCAGTATTTT
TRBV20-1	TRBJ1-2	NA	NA	CSQLNRDPPYGYTF	TGCAGTCAATTGAACAGGGATCCTCCCTATGGCTACACCTTC
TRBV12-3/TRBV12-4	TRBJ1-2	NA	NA	CASSFASNYGYTF	TGTGCCAGCAGTTTCGCCTCTAACTATGGCTACACCTTC
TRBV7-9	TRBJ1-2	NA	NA	CASSSTPPGYTF	TGTGCCAGCAGCTCCACCCCGCCCGGCTACACCTTC
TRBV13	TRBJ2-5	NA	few	CASSFPTESQETQYF	TGTGCCAGCAGCTTCCCGACCGAATCCCAAGAGACCCAGTACTTC
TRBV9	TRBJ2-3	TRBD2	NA	CANSGTPHSTDTQYF	TGTGCCAACAGCGGGACTCCGCATAGCACAGATACGCAGTATTTT
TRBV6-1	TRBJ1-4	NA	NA	CASSEVQIEKLFF	TGTGCCAGCAGTGAAGTACAGATAGAAAAACTGTTTTTT
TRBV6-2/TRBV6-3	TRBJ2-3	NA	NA	CASSYFRDNSTDTQYF	TGTGCCAGCAGTTACTTCCGGGACAACTCCACAGATACGCAGTATTTT
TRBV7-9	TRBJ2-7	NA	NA	CASSLGGEGVGWYEQYF	TGTGCCAGCAGCCTAGGAGGGGAAGGAGTAGGCTGGTACGAGCAGTACTTC
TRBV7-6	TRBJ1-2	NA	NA	CASSLRAGLGYTF	TGTGCCAGCAGCTTAAGGGCAGGGCTTGGCTACACCTTC
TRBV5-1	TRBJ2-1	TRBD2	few	CASSSELAGQDEQFF	TGCGCCAGCAGCTCCGAACTAGCGGGACAGGATGAGCAGTTCTTC
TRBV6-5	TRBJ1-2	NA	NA	CASSLLGPGPNYGYTF	TGTGCCAGCAGCTTACTCGGGCCGGGGCCAAACTATGGCTACACCTTC
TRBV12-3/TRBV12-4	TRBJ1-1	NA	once	CASSFYQVLNTEAFF	TGTGCCAGCAGTTTTTATCAGGTGCTGAACACTGAAGCTTTCTTT
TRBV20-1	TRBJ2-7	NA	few	CSAPLREYRDEQYF	TGCAGTGCGCCCCTCAGGGAATATAGGGACGAGCAGTACTTC
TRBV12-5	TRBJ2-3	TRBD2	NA	CASGPAGGADTQYF	TGTGCTAGTGGTCCAGCGGGGGGGGCAGATACGCAGTATTTT
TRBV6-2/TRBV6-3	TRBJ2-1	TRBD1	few	CASSYRTGGWSEQFF	TGTGCCAGCAGTTACAGGACAGGGGGATGGAGTGAGCAGTTCTTC
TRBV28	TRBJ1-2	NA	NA	CASRIDYGYTF	TGTGCCAGCAGGATAGACTATGGCTACACCTTC
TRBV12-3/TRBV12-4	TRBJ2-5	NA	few	CASSFRRSQETQYF	TGTGCCAGCAGTTTCAGGCGGAGTCAAGAGACCCAGTACTTC
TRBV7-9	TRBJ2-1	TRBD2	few	CASSPLSGGREQFF	TGTGCCAGCAGCCCTTTATCGGGGGGACGAGAGCAGTTCTTC
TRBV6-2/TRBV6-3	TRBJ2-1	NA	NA	CASRPHRVRSYNEQFF	TGTGCCAGCAGGCCCCACAGGGTTAGGTCCTACAATGAGCAGTTCTTC
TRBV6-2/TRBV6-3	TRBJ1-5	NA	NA	CASTNGGVNQPQHF	TGTGCCAGCACCAACGGGGGGGTGAATCAGCCCCAGCATTTT
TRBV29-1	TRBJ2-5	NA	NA	CSAGLGAVSGETQYF	TGCAGCGCCGGGCTGGGGGCAGTGAGTGGGGAGACCCAGTACTTC
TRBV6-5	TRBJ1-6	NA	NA	CASSYSRGSSYNSPLHF	TGTGCCAGCAGTTACTCGAGGGGGAGCTCCTATAATTCACCCCTCCACTTT
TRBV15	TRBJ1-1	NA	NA	CATTENTEAFF	TGTGCCACCACCGAGAACACTGAAGCTTTCTTT
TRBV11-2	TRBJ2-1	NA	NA	CVSSFVLVRGAGEQFF	TGTGTCAGCAGCTTTGTACTAGTCCGGGGGGCAGGTGAGCAGTTCTTC
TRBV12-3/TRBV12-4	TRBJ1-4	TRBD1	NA	CASTFGDSLGEKLFF	TGTGCCAGCACCTTCGGGGACAGCCTCGGGGAAAAACTGTTTTTT
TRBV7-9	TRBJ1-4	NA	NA	CASSAPGIAGEKLFF	TGTGCCAGCAGCGCCCCAGGGATAGCTGGTGAAAAACTGTTTTTT
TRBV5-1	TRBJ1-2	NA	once	CASSLQLDSLSNYGYTF	TGCGCCAGCAGCTTGCAACTGGACAGTCTTTCTAACTATGGCTACACCTTC
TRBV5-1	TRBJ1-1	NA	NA	CASSLDGGNTEAFF	TGCGCCAGCAGCTTGGACGGGGGGAACACTGAAGCTTTCTTT
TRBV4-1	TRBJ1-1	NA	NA	CASSQDSVRKNTEAFF	TGCGCCAGCAGCCAAGATTCCGTACGAAAGAACACTGAAGCTTTCTTT
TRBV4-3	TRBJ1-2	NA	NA	CASSQDGGGFYGYTF	TGCGCCAGCAGCCAAGATGGAGGGGGGTTCTATGGCTACACCTTC